These 27 T cell receptor beta chains came from one sample sequenced in a study of blood T cell repertoires in COVID-19. Data came from immunoSEQ multiplex PCR; TCRdb stores just in-frame clones and leaves some out. The sample gives approximately 56,000 clones, over 75% of which show up once; under 8.5% is in the top ten. Sequenced: peripheral blood. All receptors derive from a man between 65 and 79 years old with active COVID-19.

This clone was seen just once. The V call is TRBV28, the J call TRBJ1-5; D not resolved. The CDR3 runs to 15 residues. Per germline, CDR1 MDHEN and CDR2 SYDVKM. The V end lost 2 bases, the J end lost 5 bases, and 13 bases lay between the germline ends. The CDR3 is CASSLVNSMDQPQHF. The CDR3 DNA follows: TGTGCCAGCAGTTTAGTTAACAGTATGGATCAGCCCCAGCATTTT.

The V gene is TRBV19, the J gene TRBJ1-5; TRBD1 matches 12 bases. V shed 7 bases, J shed 4 bases, and the junction held 5 bases outside the gene matches. Germline assignment: CDR1 LNHDA and CDR2 SQIVND (reference sequence). CDR3 length: 15 residues. This CDR3 reads CASIGDRGRNQPQHF. DNA for the CDR3: TGTGCCAGTATCGGGGACAGGGGGCGGAATCAGCCCCAGCATTTT.

This chain uses TRBV5-1 with TRBJ2-3, with D tentatively TRBD2 (6 bases). Germline loops: CDR1 SGHRS, CDR2 YFSETQ. CDR3 length: 14 amino acids. V lost 4 bases and J lost 3, with 12 bases in between. CDR3 region: CASSLQEGTDTQYF. For the CDR3, the DNA is TGCGCCAGCAGCCTGCAGGAGGGTACAGATACGCAGTATTTT.

The gene calls are TRBV7-2 and TRBJ2-5; 7 nucleotides match TRBD1. Germline CDR1 is SGHTA and CDR2 is FQGNSA. V shed 6 bases and J 4 bases; nucleotides not matched to a gene: 11. The CDR3 extends over 15 amino acids. The CDR3: CASSPNAGGGETQYF. In nucleotides, the CDR3 is TGTGCCAGCAGTCCTAACGCAGGGGGTGGAGAGACCCAGTACTTC.

The chain couples TRBV18 to TRBJ1-5; 8 bases align to TRBD1. This CDR3 has 14 amino acids. The germline V gene has CDR1 KGHSH and CDR2 LQKENI. V gave up 2 bases and J gave up 5 bases; unmatched junction bases: 2. The CDR3 DNA sequence: TGTGCCAGCTCACCAGGACAGGGCGATCAGCCCCAGCATTTT. This sequence encodes CASSPGQGDQPQHF.

This clone came up once. V gene TRBV10-3 combines with J gene TRBJ2-3; 12 bases match TRBD2. With V trimmed by 4 bases and J by 9 bases, 8 bases remained unmatched. Germline V gene data show CDR1 as ENHRY and CDR2 as SYGVKD. This CDR3 region has 15 residues. In nucleotides, the CDR3 is TGTGCCATCAGTGGGTCTAGCGGGGGGGCGGGCACGCAGTATTTT. Encoded protein: CAISGSSGGAGTQYF.

This sequence joins TRBV5-1 and TRBJ2-5; possibly TRBD1 for D (5 bases). Germline V gene lookup returns CDR1 SGHRS and CDR2 YFSETQ. The CDR3 has 14 amino acids. V lost 0 bases to trimming and J lost 5 bases, with 11 bases between them. The CDR3 here is CASSLGTSSETQYF. CDR3 DNA: TGCGCCAGCAGCTTGGGGACATCTTCTGAGACCCAGTACTTC.

This sequence joins TRBV7-2 and TRBJ2-5, with 9 bases fitting TRBD2. Trimming at V came to 3 bases and at J to 5 bases, leaving 10 bases not matched to a gene. The CDR3 runs 16 residues. Germline V gene data show CDR1 as SGHTA and CDR2 as FQGNSA. The CDR3 here is CASSFRGGGARETQYF. CDR3 coding DNA: TGTGCCAGCAGCTTCCGGGGCGGGGGGGCCCGGGAGACCCAGTACTTC.

The chain couples TRBV5-4 to TRBJ1-1, with D maybe TRBD1 (6 bases). V was clipped by 1 base and J by 4 bases, with 14 bases between them. Germline loops: CDR1 SGHNT, CDR2 YYREEE (reference sequence). The CDR3 sequence is 15 residues long. In nucleotides, the CDR3 is TGTGCCAGCAGCTTGAGAGAGGGCAGGGGCACTGAAGCTTTCTTT. Its translation is CASSLREGRGTEAFF. The full variable domain, completed using reference TRBV5-4 and TRBJ1-1, is ETGVTQSPTHLIKTRGQQVTLRCSSQSGHNTVSWYQQALGQGPQFIFQYYREEENGRGNFPPRFSGLQFPNYSSELNVNALELDDSALYLCASSLREGRGTEAFFGQGTRLTVV.

The chain couples TRBV27 to TRBJ2-3; the match to TRBD1 covers 8 bases. With V trimmed by 7 bases and J by 5 bases, 20 bases remained unmatched. The CDR3 is 18 residues long. Germline CDR1 is MNHEY and CDR2 is SMNVEV (reference sequence). Here the CDR3 reads CASTRTWAGGGSGDTQYF. The CDR3 DNA sequence: TGTGCCAGCACCAGGACGTGGGCAGGGGGCGGTTCTGGAGATACGCAGTATTTT.

This sequence joins TRBV5-1 and TRBJ1-1; D is perhaps TRBD1 (6 bases). Looked up from germline, CDR1 is SGHRS and CDR2 is YFSETQ. Trimming took off 0 bases at V and 5 bases at J, with 14 bases between the two ends. The CDR3 is 15 amino acids. The CDR3 region is CASSLEGRGGTEAFF. The DNA of the CDR3 is TGCGCCAGCAGCTTGGAAGGTAGGGGGGGAACTGAAGCTTTCTTT.

This clone has only one observation. The CDR3 coding sequence is TGTGCCAGCAGCTCCCGGCGGACAGGGGGCTCCTACGAGCAGTACTTC. Its translation is CASSSRRTGGSYEQYF. The chain combines TRBV11-2 with TRBJ2-7, with 10 bases identical to TRBD1. Trimming at V came to 4 bases and at J to 0 bases, leaving 6 bases not matched to a gene. The CDR3 runs to 16 residues. The germline CDR1 and CDR2 sequences are SGHAT and FQNNGV.

The gene calls are TRBV19 and TRBJ2-3; 7 bases map to TRBD2. The ends lost 1 base at V and 1 base at J; junction bases unmatched: 5. From germline, CDR1 is LNHDA and CDR2 SQIVND (reference sequence). The CDR3 extends over 16 amino acids. The CDR3 protein is CASSIGAGIRTDTQYF. As DNA, the CDR3 is TGTGCCAGTAGTATAGGAGCGGGGATCCGCACAGATACGCAGTATTTT. Supplemented by reference TRBV19 and TRBJ2-3, the full variable domain reads DGGITQSPKYLFRKEGQNVTLSCEQNLNHDAMYWYRQDPGQGLRLIYYSQIVNDFQKGDIAEGYSVSREKKESFPLTVTSAQKNPTAFYLCASSIGAGIRTDTQYFGPGTRLTVL.

There are a few counts of this clone. The J gene is TRBJ1-1, the V gene TRBV7-2; D is uncertain. CDR3 length: 14 amino acids. CDR1 SGHTA and CDR2 FQGNSA come from the germline V gene. V was clipped by 2 bases and J by 7 bases, with 14 bases between them. CDR3 sequence (DNA): TGTGCCAGCAGCTTATACTCCCTTCGTAGTGAAGCTTTCTTT. As protein: CASSLYSLRSEAFF.

The V gene is TRBV27, the J gene TRBJ1-3; 7 bases line up with TRBD1. Trimming removed 8 bases from V and 4 bases from J; junction bases left unmatched: 8. Germline values: CDR1 MNHEY, CDR2 SMNVEV (reference sequence). The CDR3 has 14 residues. The CDR3 DNA is TGTGCCAGCGCGCGAGGGGGCTCGGGAAACACCATATATTTT. Translating gives CASARGGSGNTIYF.

The chain combines TRBV6-2 or TRBV6-3 with TRBJ1-2; maybe TRBD1 (5 bases). The germline V and J ends were trimmed by 5 bases and 4 bases, with 14 bases remaining between them. CDR1 and CDR2 (germline): MNHEY, SVGEGT. This CDR3 has 14 residues. The CDR3 bases are TGTGCCAGCAGTACCTCCCCAGGGATCTATGGCTACACCTTC. Protein sequence: CASSTSPGIYGYTF.

CDR3 sequence (DNA): TGTGCCAGCAGCTTAGCCTATTCAGGGGGCGGGATAGATACGCAGTATTTT. Amino acids: CASSLAYSGGGIDTQYF. This chain links TRBV7-6 with TRBJ2-3, with 8 positions matching TRBD1. With 0 bases clipped from V and 5 bases from J, the junction kept 10 bases outside the gene matches. The CDR3 is 17 residues long. Germline V gene data show CDR1 as SGHVS and CDR2 as FNYEAQ.

This clone has just one count. The rearrangement joins TRBV2 to TRBJ1-2; D is unresolved. This CDR3 has 16 amino acids. Trimming took 6 bases from V and 6 from J, leaving 23 bases between them. Germline V gene data show CDR1 as SNHLY and CDR2 as FYNNEI. CDR3 nucleotides: TGTGCCAGCAGGCGTGGGAGAGCCTTTACGGGCGATGGCTACACCTTC. As protein: CASRRGRAFTGDGYTF.

The V and J genes are TRBV7-9 and TRBJ2-2; weak D call: TRBD1 (5 bases). The CDR3 covers 15 residues. Per the germline V gene, CDR1 is SEHNR and CDR2 is FQNEAQ (reference sequence). Between the trimmed V and J ends, which lost 3 bases and 6 bases, there was a span of 14 bases. The DNA for the CDR3 is TGTGCCAGCAGCTTTCCAGGGTGGGATCCCGGGGAGCTGTTTTTT. It codes for CASSFPGWDPGELFF.

J is TRBJ1-1 and V is TRBV6-5; D possibly corresponds to TRBD1 (6 bases). Germline V gene lookup returns CDR1 MNHEY and CDR2 SVGAGI. CDR3 length: 15 residues. V lost 2 bases, J lost 5 bases, and 15 bases lay in between. The CDR3 spells CASSYLAQGSTEAFF. CDR3 bases: TGTGCCAGCAGTTACCTTGCACAGGGTAGTACTGAAGCTTTCTTT.

The chain joins TRBV6-2 or TRBV6-3 to TRBJ1-2; D gene unclear. CDR3 length: 15 amino acids. Trimming left V 2 bases short and J 0 bases short, with 10 bases between. Per the germline V gene, CDR1 is MNHEY and CDR2 is SVGEGT. For the CDR3, the DNA is TGTGCCAGCAGTTACGTCGCGTCTTCTAACTATGGCTACACCTTC. This encodes CASSYVASSNYGYTF.

This clone was counted a single time. This chain links TRBV14 with TRBJ2-3; 8 bases line up with TRBD2. CDR1 is SGHDN, CDR2 FVKESK, per germline. V trimming: 4 bases; J trimming: 3 bases; junction bases outside the gene matches: 9. The CDR3 has 16 residues. The CDR3 DNA is TGTGCCAGCAGCCCCCTACGCGGGGGGTGGACAGATACGCAGTATTTT. Protein product: CASSPLRGGWTDTQYF.

This clone was recorded only once. The chain has TRBV21-1 and TRBJ1-5; TRBD1, the table's D call, was not compared with the DNA. TRBV21-1 is noted as a pseudogene. The CDR3 spans 15 residues. The CDR3: CASSGLGQTNQPQHF. The CDR3 DNA reads as TGTGCCAGCAGTGGCCTCGGACAGACCAATCAGCCCCAGCATTTT.

This chain connects TRBV5-1 to TRBJ2-3, with TRBD1 matching 7 bases. Trimming cost V 7 bases and J 0 bases; bases outside gene matches: 8. This CDR3 is built from 15 residues. CDR1 and CDR2 (germline): SGHRS, YFSETQ. CDR3 region: CASQEGTASTDTQYF. For the CDR3, the DNA is TGCGCCAGCCAAGAGGGGACAGCTAGCACAGATACGCAGTATTTT. Filled out from reference TRBV5-1 and TRBJ2-3, the complete variable domain reads KAGVTQTPRYLIKTRGQQVTLSCSPISGHRSVSWYQQTPGQGLQFLFEYFSETQRNKGNFPGRFSGRQFSNSRSEMNVSTLELGDSALYLCASQEGTASTDTQYFGPGTRLTVL.

The genes are TRBV7-9 and TRBJ1-1; the match to TRBD1 covers 7 bases. V lost 5 bases to trimming and J lost 2 bases; unmatched junction nucleotides: 2. The CDR3 is 13 amino acids. CDR1 is SEHNR, CDR2 FQNEAQ, per germline (reference sequence). CDR3 nucleotide sequence: TGTGCCAGCAGCCGACAGGGTAACACTGAAGCTTTCTTT. Its protein product is CASSRQGNTEAFF.

This clone was observed a few times. The chain couples TRBV7-9 to TRBJ2-7; TRBD1 might be the D (5 bases). V was shortened by 1 base and J by 2 bases, with 12 bases between the two germline ends. Germline loops: CDR1 SEHNR, CDR2 FQNEAQ (reference sequence). The CDR3 extends over 15 amino acids. In nucleotides, the CDR3 is TGTGCCAGCAGCTTAGTATCGGGCAGGGCCTACGAGCAGTACTTC. Protein product: CASSLVSGRAYEQYF.

The chain employs TRBV28 and TRBJ1-3; maybe TRBD1 (5 bases). With 1 base removed from V and 0 bases from J, the gap between germline ends came to 10 bases. Germline V gene lookup returns CDR1 MDHEN and CDR2 SYDVKM. CDR3 size: 16 residues. Here the CDR3 reads CASSLSQVYSGNTIYF. As DNA, the CDR3 is TGTGCCAGCAGTTTATCACAGGTCTACTCTGGAAACACCATATATTTT.